The text below deals with one T cell receptor (beta chain). Its specificity is unknown. The sample comes from a study of human T cells and chemical hapten exposure. Time point meaning: patch test 1, 2 weeks after DPC sensitization. The sample's treatment: therapeutic diphenylcyclopropenone sensitization with weekly scalp DPC. Alopecia patients, 18 to 70 years old and DPC-suitable, served as donors. J was trimmed by 0 bases and V by 6 bases; bases with no gene match: 8. The CDR3 totals 15 residues. Germline lookup yields CDR1 SGHTA and CDR2 FQGNSA. Study-wide results and caveats: TCRs above 1 in 1000 frequency did not change with DPC sensitization. Because all patients had alopecia, their immune responses might differ from healthy ones.

In the original analysis: Counts of TCRs in each sample centred on a median of around 96,000 and extended from about 24,000 to 680,000. TCRdb passed the RACE reads through MiXCR, listing each CDR3 protein once. These V and J calls originate from TCRdb's pipeline instead of the authors' own analysis. The table has more than 90,000 distinct CDR3 sequences, roughly a tenth seen once; the top ten hold roughly 2.2%. The genes are TRBV7-2 and TRBJ2-7; 7 nucleotides align to TRBD2. This specimen was whole blood, taken in connection with sensitization to the hapten diphenylcyclopropenone (DPC). The sequence came from a man aged 40-49 years with alopecia areata. Some clones in this sample may be carry-over from other donors' samples. This CDR3 is CASRWTGGSSYEQYF. DNA of the CDR3: TGTGCCAGCAGATGGACGGGGGGTAGCTCCTACGAGCAGTACTTC. Variable domain in full (rest from reference TRBV7-2 and TRBJ2-7): GAGVSQSPSNKVTEKGKDVELRCDPISGHTALYWYRQSLGQGLEFLIYFQGNSAPDKSGLPSDRFSAERTGGSVSTLTIQRTQQEDSAVYLCASRWTGGSSYEQYFGPGTRLTVT.